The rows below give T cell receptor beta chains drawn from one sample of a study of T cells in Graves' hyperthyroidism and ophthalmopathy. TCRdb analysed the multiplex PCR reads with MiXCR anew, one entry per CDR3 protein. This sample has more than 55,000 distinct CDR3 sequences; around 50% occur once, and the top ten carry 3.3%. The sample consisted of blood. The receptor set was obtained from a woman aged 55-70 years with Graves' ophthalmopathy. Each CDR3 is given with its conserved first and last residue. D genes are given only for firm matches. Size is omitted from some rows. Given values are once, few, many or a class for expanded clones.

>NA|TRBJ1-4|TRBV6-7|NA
CASSRGPGDEKLFF
TGTGCCAGCAGTCGTGGGCCAGGGGATGAAAAACTGTTTTTT
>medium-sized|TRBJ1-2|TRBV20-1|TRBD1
CSASLTGGTYGYTF
TGCAGTGCTAGCTTGACAGGGGGGACTTATGGCTACACCTTC
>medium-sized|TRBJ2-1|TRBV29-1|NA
CSVEMAAGGNEQFF
TGCAGCGTGGAGATGGCGGCCGGGGGCAATGAGCAGTTCTTC
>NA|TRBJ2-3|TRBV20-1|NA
CSARRSGVGTDTQYF
TGCAGTGCTAGACGTAGTGGGGTCGGCACAGATACGCAGTATTTT
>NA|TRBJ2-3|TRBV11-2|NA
CASSCNESGDTQYF
TGTGCCAGCAGCTGCAACGAGTCTGGAGATACGCAGTATTTT
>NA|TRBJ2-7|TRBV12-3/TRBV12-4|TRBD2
CASRVTSGVTGEQYF
TGTGCCAGCAGGGTGACTAGCGGGGTTACCGGGGAGCAGTACTTC
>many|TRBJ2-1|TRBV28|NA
CASSLGLRRSYNEQFF
TGTGCCAGCAGTTTAGGACTACGTCGCTCCTACAATGAGCAGTTCTTC
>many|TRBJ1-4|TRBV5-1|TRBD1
CASSLLGTGAEEKLFF
TGCGCCAGCAGCTTGTTGGGGACAGGGGCGGAAGAAAAACTGTTTTTT
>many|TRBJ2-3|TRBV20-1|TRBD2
CSASPLAGGPATQYF
TGCAGTGCTAGTCCCCTAGCGGGGGGGCCGGCTACGCAGTATTTT
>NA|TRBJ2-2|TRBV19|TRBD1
CASRAGGGDTGELFF
TGTGCCAGTAGAGCAGGGGGCGGGGACACCGGGGAGCTGTTTTTT
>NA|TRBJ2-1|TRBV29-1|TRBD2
CSVSSGSSYNEQFF
TGCAGCGTTTCTAGCGGAAGCTCCTACAATGAGCAGTTCTTC
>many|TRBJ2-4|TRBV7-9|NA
CASSLVRGWQGQNIQYF
TGTGCCAGCAGCTTAGTTAGAGGCTGGCAGGGACAAAACATTCAGTACTTC
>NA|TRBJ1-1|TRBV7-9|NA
CASSSSGDTEAFF
TGTGCCAGCAGCTCTAGCGGGGACACTGAAGCTTTCTTT
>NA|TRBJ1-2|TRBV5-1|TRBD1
CASSRGQGAGGYTF
TGCGCCAGCAGCAGAGGACAGGGGGCGGGTGGCTACACCTTC
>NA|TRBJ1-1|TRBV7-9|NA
CASRRGSRVNTEAFF
TGTGCCAGCAGGCGGGGTAGCAGGGTGAACACTGAAGCTTTCTTT
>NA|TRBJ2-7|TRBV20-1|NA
CSARDGLYEQYF
TGCAGTGCTAGAGATGGGCTATACGAGCAGTACTTC
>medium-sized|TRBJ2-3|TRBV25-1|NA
CASSRLENTDTQYF
TGTGCCAGCAGTCGACTAGAGAACACAGATACGCAGTATTTT
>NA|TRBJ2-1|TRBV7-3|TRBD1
CASSIARQGRYNEQFF
TGTGCCAGCAGCATAGCACGACAGGGCAGGTACAATGAGCAGTTCTTC
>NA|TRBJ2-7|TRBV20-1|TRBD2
CSATNSGRRNYEQYF
TGCAGTGCGACAAATAGCGGGAGAAGAAACTACGAGCAGTACTTC
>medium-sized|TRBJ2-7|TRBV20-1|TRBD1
CSARDLRTGYEQYF
TGCAGTGCTAGAGATCTCAGGACAGGGTACGAGCAGTACTTC
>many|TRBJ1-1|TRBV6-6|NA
CASSHNSNTEAFF
TGTGCCAGCAGTCACAATTCGAACACTGAAGCTTTCTTT
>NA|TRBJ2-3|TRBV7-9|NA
CASSLARRASTDTQYF
TGTGCCAGCAGCTTAGCGCGGCGGGCGTCCACAGATACGCAGTATTTT
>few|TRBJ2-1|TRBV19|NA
CASGSRTYNEQFF
TGTGCCAGTGGCTCACGAACTTACAATGAGCAGTTCTTC
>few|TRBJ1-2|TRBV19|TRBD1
CARGQGYGYTF
TGTGCCAGGGGACAGGGATATGGCTACACCTTC
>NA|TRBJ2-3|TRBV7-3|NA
CASSPSSAGRAYTQYF
TGTGCCAGCAGCCCATCAAGCGCGGGAAGGGCCTATACGCAGTATTTT
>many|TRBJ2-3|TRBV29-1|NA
CSVEGGRGADTQYF
TGCAGCGTTGAAGGGGGCAGGGGCGCAGATACGCAGTATTTT
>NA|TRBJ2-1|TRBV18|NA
CASSKDGSSYNEQFF
TGTGCCAGCTCTAAGGACGGGAGCTCCTACAATGAGCAGTTCTTC
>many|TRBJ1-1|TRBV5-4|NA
CASSPGHRLNTEAFF
TGTGCCAGCAGCCCGGGACACCGATTGAACACTGAAGCTTTCTTT
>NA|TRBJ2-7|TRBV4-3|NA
CASSQGHNEQYF
TGCGCCAGCAGCCAGGGTCACAACGAGCAGTACTTC
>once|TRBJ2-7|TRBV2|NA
CASSAGADEQYF
TGTGCCAGCAGTGCTGGGGCCGACGAGCAGTACTTC
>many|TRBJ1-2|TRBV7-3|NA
CASSLTGGPEYGYTF
TGTGCCAGCAGCTTAACCGGGGGGCCGGAATATGGCTACACCTTC
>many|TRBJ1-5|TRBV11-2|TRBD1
CASSLGGQGNQPQHF
TGTGCCAGCAGCTTAGGGGGACAGGGGAATCAGCCCCAGCATTTT
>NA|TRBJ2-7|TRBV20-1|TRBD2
CSAERGLARQYF
TGCAGTGCTGAAAGGGGACTAGCGAGGCAGTACTTC
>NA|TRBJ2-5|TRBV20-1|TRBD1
CSSLGDSKETQYF
TGCAGCTCGTTGGGGGACAGCAAAGAGACCCAGTACTTC
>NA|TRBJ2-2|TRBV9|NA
CASNGNTGELFF
TGTGCCAGCAACGGGAACACCGGGGAGCTGTTTTTT
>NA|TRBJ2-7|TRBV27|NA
CASRGPGTGPYEQYF
TGTGCCAGCAGGGGGCCCGGGACGGGGCCCTACGAGCAGTACTTC
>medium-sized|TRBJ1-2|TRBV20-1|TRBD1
CSAQRQGMGYTF
TGCAGTGCTCAGCGACAGGGTATGGGCTACACCTTC
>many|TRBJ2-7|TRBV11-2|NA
CASSQVYGLTYEQYF
TGTGCCAGCAGCCAGGTATACGGTTTGACCTACGAGCAGTACTTC
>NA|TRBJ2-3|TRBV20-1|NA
CSAQTGRDDTQYF
TGCAGTGCTCAGACAGGGAGGGATGACACGCAGTATTTT
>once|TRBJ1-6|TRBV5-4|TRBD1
CASSLDREGSPLHF
TGTGCCAGCAGCCTCGACAGGGAAGGTTCACCCCTCCACTTT
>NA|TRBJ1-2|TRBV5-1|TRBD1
CASPRRDRGVGGYTF
TGCGCCTCCCCGCGTCGGGACAGGGGTGTCGGTGGCTACACCTTC
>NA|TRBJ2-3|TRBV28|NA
CASGQEDNTDTQYF
TGTGCCAGCGGCCAAGAGGACAACACAGATACGCAGTATTTT
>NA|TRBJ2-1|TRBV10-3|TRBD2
CAISESGAGGYNEQFF
TGTGCCATCAGTGAGTCCGGAGCGGGAGGGTACAATGAGCAGTTCTTC
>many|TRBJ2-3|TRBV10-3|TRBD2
CAITRSGITDTQYF
TGTGCCATCACCAGAAGCGGGATAACAGATACGCAGTATTTT
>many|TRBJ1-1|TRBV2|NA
CASSETGTPRVTEAFF
TGTGCCAGCAGCGAGACCGGGACCCCAAGAGTCACTGAAGCTTTCTTT
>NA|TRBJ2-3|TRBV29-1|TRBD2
CSVEDRGVPYNEQYF
TGCAGCGTTGAAGATCGGGGGGTACCCTACAATGAGCAGTATTTT
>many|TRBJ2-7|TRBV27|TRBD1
CASSLRTGGSSYEQYF
TGTGCCAGCAGTTTACGGACAGGGGGTAGTTCCTACGAGCAGTACTTC
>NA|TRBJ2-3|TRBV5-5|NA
CASSPVGTQYF
TGTGCCAGCAGTCCGGTGGGTACGCAGTATTTT
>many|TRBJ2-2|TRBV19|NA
CASSIAGPANTGELFF
TGTGCCAGTAGTATAGCAGGGCCCGCGAACACCGGGGAGCTGTTTTTT
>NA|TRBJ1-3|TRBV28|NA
CASNLKLGGNTIYF
TGTGCCAGCAACCTAAAACTGGGGGGAAACACCATATATTTT